This TCR beta chain originates from a study of cytomegalovirus exposure and HLA in healthy donors. Study observations and caveats: Researchers counted around 180 TCR beta chains as cytomegalovirus-associated. High specificity and sensitivity for cytomegalovirus status were reported for the classifier. Rare TCR sequences dominated, though some public TCRs recurred in many donors.

Only in-frame clones appear in the TCRdb table, and some are missing; sequencing was by immunoSEQ multiplex PCR. Seen here are about 330,000 clones, approximately 90% observed once, and the top ten hold under 0.85%. Regarding this clone: The antigen is not known.

After removal of 3 bases from V and 4 bases from J, the junction contained 2 bases not matched to a gene. Germline V gives CDR1 LGHNA, CDR2 YNFKEQ. The CDR3 length is 14 residues. The chain links TRBV4-2 to TRBJ1-1, with 10 nucleotides matching TRBD1. The source material was PBMCs. The TCR originated in a woman aged 18-35 years in good health and CMV-seronegative. The CDR3 loop is CASSHGDRGTEAFF. The CDR3 bases are TGTGCCAGCAGCCATGGGGACAGGGGCACTGAAGCTTTCTTT.